The 25 T cell receptor beta chains listed next were all sequenced from one sample in a study of OX40 agonist ivuxolimab in advanced cancers. The data were produced by immunoSEQ multiplex PCR, yet TCRdb's version contains in-frame clones alone and is incomplete. This sample has about 93,000 clones; about 90% occur once, and the top ten carry roughly 0.5%. Sequencing was performed on CD4+ or CD8+ T cells sorted from blood, taken in a trial of the OX40 agonist ivuxolimab. The source of these receptors is an adult with an advanced solid tumor such as melanoma, head and neck, liver or kidney cancer.

V usage is TRBV2 and J usage is TRBJ2-7; 9 nucleotides match TRBD1. Germline lookup yields CDR1 SNHLY and CDR2 FYNNEI. The CDR3 covers 14 residues. Trimming took 6 bases from V and 6 from J; bases not matched to a gene: 9. The CDR3 sequence: CASRTGTGLIEQYF. For the CDR3, the DNA is TGTGCCAGCAGGACCGGGACAGGGTTAATCGAGCAGTACTTC.

The CDR3 spells CASSTGTSSDTQYF. The CDR3 DNA sequence: TGCGCCAGCAGTACCGGGACTAGTTCAGATACGCAGTATTTT. V is TRBV5-1 and J is TRBJ2-3; 8 nucleotides agree with TRBD2. CDR3 size: 14 residues. The V gene end was trimmed by 5 bases and the J gene end by 4 bases; junction bases not matched to a gene: 6. CDR1 is SGHRS, CDR2 YFSETQ, per germline.

The CDR3 region is CSVGDTYYEQYF. DNA of the CDR3: TGCAGCGTGGGGGACACCTACTACGAGCAGTACTTC. The rearrangement links TRBV29-1 to TRBJ2-7, with D possibly being TRBD1 (6 bases). The V gene lost 6 bases and the J gene lost 3 bases, with 12 bases spanning the gap. Germline loops: CDR1 SQVTM, CDR2 ANQGSEA. This CDR3 comprises 12 residues.

This chain joins TRBV30 and TRBJ2-5; a weak D match, TRBD1 (5 bases). Germline V gives CDR1 GTSNPN, CDR2 SVGIG (reference sequence). The CDR3 contains 15 residues. V lost 3 bases to trimming and J lost 1 base, with 15 bases between them. Here the CDR3 reads CAWRTVGATQETQYF. The CDR3 nucleotides are TGTGCCTGGAGGACGGTAGGGGCGACCCAAGAGACCCAGTACTTC.

V is TRBV10-3 and J is TRBJ1-4, with TRBD1 as a possible D gene (5 bases). Germline loops: CDR1 ENHRY, CDR2 SYGVKD. V gave up 10 bases and J gave up 8 bases, with 17 bases separating them. There are 13 residues in the CDR3. CDR3 protein: CASTSGRGEKLFF. The CDR3 DNA sequence: TGTGCCAGTACTTCAGGGAGAGGGGAAAAACTGTTTTTT.

V gene TRBV6-6 combines with J gene TRBJ2-7; 11 bases match TRBD1. Germline trimming cut 8 bases from V and 4 bases from J; bases unmatched to any gene: 4. This CDR3 spans 13 amino acids. CDR1 is MNHNY, CDR2 SVGAGI, per germline (reference sequence). The CDR3 reads CASWGQGEYEQYF. The CDR3 DNA reads TGTGCCAGCTGGGGACAGGGGGAATACGAGCAGTACTTC.

The chain has TRBV11-2 and TRBJ2-1; 11 nucleotides align to TRBD2. Germline trimming cut 3 bases from V and 5 bases from J; bases unmatched to any gene: 6. The CDR3 has 16 residues. Germline V gene sequence: CDR1 SGHAT, CDR2 FQNNGV. CDR3 DNA: TGTGCCAGCAGCTTCCTAGCGGGGGGACTCAACAATGAGCAGTTCTTC. Residues: CASSFLAGGLNNEQFF.

The CDR3 region is CASSLMLAGDNEQFF. The CDR3 DNA is TGCGCCAGCAGCTTGATGCTAGCGGGAGATAATGAGCAGTTCTTC. The V call is TRBV5-1, the J call TRBJ2-1; 10 bases fit TRBD2. The CDR3 is 15 residues long. Germline V gives CDR1 SGHRS, CDR2 YFSETQ. The J segment lost 7 bases and the V segment lost 1 base, leaving 5 bases of the junction unmatched. Looking up the rest from reference TRBV5-1 and TRBJ2-1 gives the full variable domain: KAGVTQTPRYLIKTRGQQVTLSCSPISGHRSVSWYQQTPGQGLQFLFEYFSETQRNKGNFPGRFSGRQFSNSRSEMNVSTLELGDSALYLCASSLMLAGDNEQFFGPGTRLTVL.

This chain uses TRBV18 with TRBJ1-4, with D possibly TRBD1 on 5 matching bases. Germline V gives CDR1 KGHSH, CDR2 LQKENI. The CDR3 consists of 14 residues. Trimming removed 3 bases from V and 4 bases from J, with 9 bases in between. CDR3 sequence (DNA): TGTGCCAGCTCACCCGGGACGGTTAATGAAAAACTGTTTTTT. Residues: CASSPGTVNEKLFF.

The V and J genes are TRBV7-8 and TRBJ1-2; D remains ambiguous. V lost 1 base, J lost 1 base, and 7 bases lay in between. Germline lookup yields CDR1 SGHVS and CDR2 FQNEAQ. The CDR3 is 14 amino acids. For the CDR3, the DNA is TGTGCCAGCAGCTTAGGCCACAGTAACTATGGCTACACCTTC. Its translation is CASSLGHSNYGYTF. The whole variable domain, remainder taken from reference TRBV7-8 and TRBJ1-2, is GAGVSQSPRYKVAKRGQDVALRCDPISGHVSLFWYQQALGQGPEFLTYFQNEAQLDKSGLPSDRFFAERPEGSVSTLKIQRTQQEDSAVYLCASSLGHSNYGYTFGSGTRLTVV.

The chain is built from TRBV6-7 and TRBJ2-7; a weak D match, TRBD2 (5 bases). TRBV6-7 carries the ORF label, with uncertain function. The CDR3 has 11 residues. The V and J ends lost 5 bases and 3 bases respectively, with 5 bases between them. The CDR3 DNA reads TGTGCCAGCAGTGACTACTACGAGCAGTACTTC. Translating it yields CASSDYYEQYF.

The V call is TRBV5-5, the J call TRBJ2-2; 7 bases match TRBD1. CDR1 and CDR2 (germline): SGHKS, YYEKEE (reference sequence). The CDR3 is 15 residues long. The trim removed 4 bases at V and 4 bases at J, leaving 7 bases unmatched. CDR3 region: CASSRPTGATGELFF. The CDR3 DNA is TGTGCCAGCAGCCGCCCCACAGGGGCCACCGGGGAGCTGTTTTTT. The full variable domain, its missing parts supplied by reference TRBV5-5 and TRBJ2-2, is DAGVTQSPTHLIKTRGQQVTLRCSPISGHKSVSWYQQVLGQGPQFIFQYYEKEERGRGNFPDRFSARQFPNYSSELNVNALLLGDSALYLCASSRPTGATGELFFGEGSRLTVL.

The chain has TRBV19 and TRBJ1-1; D is possibly TRBD1 (5 bases). The ends were cut back, 5 bases at V and 4 bases at J, with 14 bases in the middle. This CDR3 is 14 amino acids long. The germline V gene encodes CDR1 LNHDA and CDR2 SQIVND (reference sequence). In nucleotides, the CDR3 is TGTGCCAGTAGTTTGGGGGAGTTTCGCACTGAAGCTTTCTTT. It codes for CASSLGEFRTEAFF. The variable domain in full, completed from reference TRBV19 and TRBJ1-1, reads DGGITQSPKYLFRKEGQNVTLSCEQNLNHDAMYWYRQDPGQGLRLIYYSQIVNDFQKGDIAEGYSVSREKKESFPLTVTSAQKNPTAFYLCASSLGEFRTEAFFGQGTRLTVV.

This rearrangement joins TRBV6-5 to TRBJ2-7; perhaps D is TRBD1 or TRBD2 (5 bases each). Germline CDR1 MNHEY, CDR2 SVGAGI. The CDR3 has 14 amino acids. Deletions cut 5 bases from V and 0 bases from J, with 11 bases between. The CDR3 is CASSGSGTSYEQYF. DNA of the CDR3: TGTGCCAGCAGTGGCTCCGGGACCTCCTACGAGCAGTACTTC.

J is TRBJ2-5 and V is TRBV15; perhaps TRBD1 as D (6 bases). In germline, CDR1 is LNHNV, CDR2 YYDKDF (reference sequence). Trimming left V 3 bases short and J 4 bases short, with 18 bases between. This CDR3 spans 16 amino acids. The CDR3 region is CATSRDPTGLGETQYF. CDR3 in DNA: TGTGCCACCAGCAGGGACCCTACAGGGCTCGGAGAGACCCAGTACTTC.

This chain uses TRBV25-1 with TRBJ2-3; weak D call: TRBD1 (6 bases). This CDR3 has 14 amino acids. Germline V gene lookup returns CDR1 MGHDK and CDR2 SYGVNS. V lost 6 bases and J lost 0, with 10 bases in between. The CDR3 DNA reads as TGTGCCAGCAGACGGGACACTAGCACAGATACGCAGTATTTT. This gives the protein CASRRDTSTDTQYF. Full variable domain (rest looked up from reference TRBV25-1 and TRBJ2-3): EADIYQTPRYLVIGTGKKITLECSQTMGHDKMYWYQQDPGMELHLIHYSYGVNSTEKGDLSSESTVSRIRTEHFPLTLESARPSHTSQYLCASRRDTSTDTQYFGPGTRLTVL.

This sequence joins TRBV6-5 and TRBJ2-7; D is possibly TRBD1 or TRBD2 (5 bases each). This CDR3 has 14 amino acids. Germline V CDR1 and CDR2: MNHEY, SVGAGI. V lost 8 bases and J lost 7, with 21 bases in between. Written as DNA, the CDR3 is TGTGCCAGCGCTTCCGGGACGCCGCCTGGGGAGCAGTACTTC. Protein: CASASGTPPGEQYF.

Here the CDR3 reads CASSVGDTMNTEAFF. CDR3 nucleotide sequence: TGTGCCAGCAGCGTAGGAGACACCATGAACACTGAAGCTTTCTTT. The chain combines TRBV9 with TRBJ1-1; no definite D call. The CDR3 runs 15 residues. From germline, CDR1 is SGDLS and CDR2 YYNGEE. Trimming pared 0 bases from V and 0 bases from J, leaving 9 bases between.

This clone was counted a single time. The rearrangement links TRBV10-1 to TRBJ1-2; D is uncertain. This CDR3 spans 18 amino acids. Germline values: CDR1 WNHNN, CDR2 SYGVQD (reference sequence). V lost 5 bases and J 4 bases, leaving 26 bases between the germline ends. The CDR3 nucleotides read TGCGCCAGCAGTCAAAGTGCACGACAATCGCGAAAGACCTATGGCTACACCTTC. It yields the protein CASSQSARQSRKTYGYTF.

The rearrangement links TRBV30 to TRBJ2-5, with D unclear. The germline gives CDR1 GTSNPN, CDR2 SVGIG (reference sequence). The CDR3 has 11 residues. With 4 bases removed from V and 4 bases from J, the gap between germline ends came to 7 bases. The CDR3 protein is CAWMVGETQYF. CDR3 in DNA: TGTGCCTGGATGGTAGGAGAGACCCAGTACTTC. Full variable domain (missing parts from reference TRBV30 and TRBJ2-5): SQTIHQWPATLVQPVGSPLSLECTVEGTSNPNLYWYRQAAGRGLQLLFYSVGIGQISSEVPQNLSASRPQDRQFILSSKKLLLSDSGFYLCAWMVGETQYFGPGTRLLVL.

This chain joins TRBV4-1 and TRBJ2-7; 7 nucleotides line up with TRBD1. Germline values: CDR1 MGHRA, CDR2 YSYEKL. V lost 1 base to trimming and J lost 0 bases; unmatched junction nucleotides: 3. This CDR3 region has 15 residues. Here the CDR3 DNA reads TGCGCCAGCAGCCAAGTCCGGGACAGCTCCTACGAGCAGTACTTC. The encoded protein is CASSQVRDSSYEQYF.

The chain employs TRBV10-3 and TRBJ2-3, with 10 bases lining up with TRBD2. Germline lookup yields CDR1 ENHRY and CDR2 SYGVKD. The CDR3 is 13 residues long. Unmatched junction bases numbered 2, after V lost 6 bases and J lost 5 bases. The CDR3 sequence is CAIRLAGVDTQYF. In DNA form, the CDR3 reads TGTGCCATCAGGCTAGCGGGGGTAGATACGCAGTATTTT.

In DNA, the CDR3 is TGTGCCAGCAGCCCCGACAGAGACTACGAGCAGTACTTC. Translating gives CASSPDRDYEQYF. The chain combines TRBV6-5 with TRBJ2-7; TRBD1 is a possible D gene (5 bases). Between the trimmed V and J ends, which lost 6 bases and 3 bases, there was a span of 12 bases. The germline V gene has CDR1 MNHEY and CDR2 SVGAGI. The CDR3 contains 13 residues.

A single count supports this clone. This chain uses TRBV9 with TRBJ2-3, with 7 bases that match TRBD2. The CDR3 runs 15 residues. J gave up 6 bases and V 0 bases, and 7 bases lay outside the gene matches. Germline V lookup: CDR1 SGDLS, CDR2 YYNGEE. This CDR3 reads CASSVEGGRTDTQYF. CDR3 DNA: TGTGCCAGCAGCGTAGAGGGCGGGAGAACGGATACGCAGTATTTT. The variable domain in full, completed from reference TRBV9 and TRBJ2-3, reads DSGVTQTPKHLITATGQRVTLRCSPRSGDLSVYWYQQSLDQGLQFLIQYYNGEERAKGNILERFSAQQFPDLHSELNLSSLELGDSALYFCASSVEGGRTDTQYFGPGTRLTVL.

This clone was seen a single time. This sequence joins TRBV19 and TRBJ1-5; 8 bases line up with TRBD1. There are 16 residues in the CDR3. V lost 5 bases to trimming and J lost 3 bases; unmatched junction nucleotides: 9. Per germline, CDR1 LNHDA and CDR2 SQIVND (reference sequence). CDR3 DNA sequence: TGTGCCAGTAGTCCACTCGGACAGGGAGACAATCAGCCCCAGCATTTT. It codes for CASSPLGQGDNQPQHF.